This TCR beta chain was captured by sequencing in a study of identical twins (dated by TCRdb to 2016 to 2017). A note on the overall study: To test whether fetal clonotypes persist, the study used deep sequencing on TCR alpha and beta repertoires from monozygotic twins, unrelated adults of various ages, and cord blood. Replicate twin experiments were performed at different times using different library preparation protocols to rule out contamination.

What the work shows at the level of the full study, not this receptor alone: Invariant T cells such as MAIT and iNKT could partly confound zero-insertion analyses, though diverse VJ usage argued against this for most clonotypes. Out-of-frame TCR alpha sharing in monozygotic twins was systematically underestimated by recombination models, whereas sharing between unrelated individuals was in agreement with the recombination models. Compared with coincidental sharing between unrelated individuals, an excess of low generation-probability sequences was observed among out-of-frame TCR alpha sequences shared between twins. Conclusions relied on cross-sectional statistical analysis, since the same donors could not be followed over many years. Abundant cord blood beta clonotypes had fewer insertions, young adult naive repertoires showed a similar but weaker trend, and memory repertoires showed no such trend. The excess sharing between twins in beta out-of-frame sequences was weaker because fewer shared sequences reduced the signal-to-noise ratio.

Measured from the cysteine to the phenylalanine, the CDR3 is 12 residues long. The read is trimmed to its CDR3 DNA, 36 bases read in frame from base 1. The germline V gene sets CDR1 to ENHRY and CDR2 to SYGVKD. Receptor amplification or capture employed 5' RACE. Sequencing relied on an Illumina HiSeq 2000. A universal primer binding site was added through template switching, and the final cDNA carried a unique molecular identifier so that TCR cDNA molecules could be counted accurately. Specific primers in the conserved constant-segment region were used to synthesize first-strand cDNA for TCR alpha and beta chains. Each cDNA library was double barcoded, with a SMART-Mk sample barcode plus Illumina barcodes, to control for contamination. TruSeq adapter sequences and Illumina sample barcodes were added in two successive PCR steps. The Illumina HiSeq platform was used with custom primers to sequence TCR alpha and beta cDNA libraries. Under the source paper's analysis protocol: MiGEC was used to process raw reads and extract unique molecular identifiers, and MiXCR was used to find CDR3 positions. Recombination models were inferred per individual with the repgenHMM and IGoR tools using an EM algorithm. The analysis of shared clonotypes was done with the tcR package in R, with sharing normalized by the product of cloneset sizes. To study raw recombination free of thymic and clonal selection effects, out-of-frame nonproductive sequences were analyzed. Using fastp trimming at Q25 and MiXCR clonotype assembly, TCRdb reanalyzed the public sequencing data and kept in-frame beta chains. Each CDR3 protein appears once, grouped with its most common genes and DNA. The V and J calls come from TCRdb's annotation, not from the publication. The sample table shows 350,000 to 400,000 distinct CDR3 sequences, and 9% are seen once. In total, the top ten clones hold roughly 8.9% of the sample.

All donors were healthy Caucasians. Three unrelated non-twin adults were additionally sequenced: a male aged 18 to 29, a male aged 50 to 59 and a female aged 50 to 59. Using Miltenyi CD45RO+ enrichment and human naive T-cell isolation kits, memory (CD45RO+) and naive T cells were isolated from PBMC. Concerning this clonotype: Its recognized antigen is unknown. A single base separates this from a much larger clone, so it may be a read error.

The sequence was obtained from a woman in her forties or fifties in good health. Sequenced material: naive T cells sorted from blood. Per the publication, the cell subset or site label means: cells isolated with a human naive T-cell isolation kit. Rearrangement joined TRBV10-3 to TRBJ2-1; no confident D gene assignment can be made. The base sequence is TGTGCCATCAGTGGTGTGAACAATGAGCTGTTCTTC. Translated, it gives CAISGVNNELFF.